The T cell receptor (beta chain) described here comes from a study of T cell responses to AZD1222 COVID-19 vaccine (dated by TCRdb to the early 2020s). Context from the whole study: Because spike-specific TCR depth and breadth did not differ between the two schedules, AZD1222 recipients who got a second dose at roughly 4 weeks were pooled with those who got a second dose at roughly 12 weeks. TCR sequencing covered fewer than 250 trial participants: about 210 given two doses of AZD1222 and about 26 given two doses of MenACWY control vaccine. Enrollment into the trials was organized by age into subgroups of 18-55, 56-69 and 70-plus years, and those subgroups contained approximately 150, 30 and 60 TCR-sequenced participants, respectively. General findings and caveats noted by the study authors: After two AZD1222 doses, both the breadth and the depth of spike-specific TCRs were significantly higher than at day 0 and than in MenACWY recipients. Only six AZD1222 recipients were SARS-CoV-2 seropositive at baseline, limiting conclusions about previously exposed vaccinees. Participants were mostly white British and included more females than males, and it was suggested by the authors that clonal diversity may have been underestimated. In the small 56-69-year group, the increase in depth fell short of significance, most likely because of low power. No day 14 peak-response samples were available, so repertoires were characterized only after the peak T cell response. The whole spike protein was spanned by vaccine-associated CD4 TCRs, and dominant responses were seen in regions 160-218 and 743-854. Reportedly, close to half of the unique spike-specific TCRs recognized epitopes lying outside the regions that are mutated in the B.1.351 and B.1.1.7 variants.

Germline trimming: 7 bases from V, 8 bases from J; junction bases outside gene matches: 12. Its CDR3 holds 15 amino acids, cysteine through phenylalanine. CDR3 DNA only is kept here, 45 bases in frame from base 1. The germline V gene encodes CDR1 MNHEY and CDR2 SVGAGI. For this clone: Its specific antigen is unknown. One base away there is no much larger clone; base qualities are not given.

The CDR3 regions of human TCRbeta chains were subjected to immunosequencing. In the source study's methods: Repertoire TCRs were checked for matches against a reference library of SARS-CoV-2-specific TCRs that had been generated using the MIRA antigen-specificity platform. Breadth was defined as the fraction of unique TCRs that were SARS-CoV-2-associated. Depth was defined as the fraction of total T cells that were SARS-CoV-2-associated. Each spike-specific TCR was assigned to its reactive spike region and to a CD4 or CD8 class using the MIRA data. Log10-transformed breadth and depth values were compared by one-way ANOVA with Sidak's multiple comparisons tests. TCRdb mirrors the immuneACCESS table, restricted to in-frame sequences. Some clones are absent from its copies; in checked studies, under half trace to an unresolved V gene, and the reason for the others is unknown. D and trimming come from the DNA, and the V and J calls and clone size come from that table. For this sample the table gives roughly 120,000 clones, of which approximately 84% were detected only once. Roughly 10% of the sample is in the top ten clones.

Interpreted using the paper, the time point label stands for: baseline before first vaccination. Samples from vaccinated people were obtained from the UK trials COV001 and COV002, which included a single-blind randomized controlled phase 2/3 trial of AZD1222 (ChAdOx1 nCoV-19) in healthy adults. For TCRbeta chain sequencing, PBMC samples from trial participants were taken at day 0 and at day 28 after the second dose. This clonotype was obtained from an adult in good health. The sequencing here drew on peripheral blood, taken on day 0 of AZD1222 vaccination. The rearrangement joined TRBV6-5 to TRBJ1-5; 9 nucleotides in the junction match TRBD1. The CDR3 region: CASTRWTGDVEPQHF. The DNA reads TGTGCCAGCACTCGTTGGACAGGGGATGTAGAGCCCCAGCATTTT.